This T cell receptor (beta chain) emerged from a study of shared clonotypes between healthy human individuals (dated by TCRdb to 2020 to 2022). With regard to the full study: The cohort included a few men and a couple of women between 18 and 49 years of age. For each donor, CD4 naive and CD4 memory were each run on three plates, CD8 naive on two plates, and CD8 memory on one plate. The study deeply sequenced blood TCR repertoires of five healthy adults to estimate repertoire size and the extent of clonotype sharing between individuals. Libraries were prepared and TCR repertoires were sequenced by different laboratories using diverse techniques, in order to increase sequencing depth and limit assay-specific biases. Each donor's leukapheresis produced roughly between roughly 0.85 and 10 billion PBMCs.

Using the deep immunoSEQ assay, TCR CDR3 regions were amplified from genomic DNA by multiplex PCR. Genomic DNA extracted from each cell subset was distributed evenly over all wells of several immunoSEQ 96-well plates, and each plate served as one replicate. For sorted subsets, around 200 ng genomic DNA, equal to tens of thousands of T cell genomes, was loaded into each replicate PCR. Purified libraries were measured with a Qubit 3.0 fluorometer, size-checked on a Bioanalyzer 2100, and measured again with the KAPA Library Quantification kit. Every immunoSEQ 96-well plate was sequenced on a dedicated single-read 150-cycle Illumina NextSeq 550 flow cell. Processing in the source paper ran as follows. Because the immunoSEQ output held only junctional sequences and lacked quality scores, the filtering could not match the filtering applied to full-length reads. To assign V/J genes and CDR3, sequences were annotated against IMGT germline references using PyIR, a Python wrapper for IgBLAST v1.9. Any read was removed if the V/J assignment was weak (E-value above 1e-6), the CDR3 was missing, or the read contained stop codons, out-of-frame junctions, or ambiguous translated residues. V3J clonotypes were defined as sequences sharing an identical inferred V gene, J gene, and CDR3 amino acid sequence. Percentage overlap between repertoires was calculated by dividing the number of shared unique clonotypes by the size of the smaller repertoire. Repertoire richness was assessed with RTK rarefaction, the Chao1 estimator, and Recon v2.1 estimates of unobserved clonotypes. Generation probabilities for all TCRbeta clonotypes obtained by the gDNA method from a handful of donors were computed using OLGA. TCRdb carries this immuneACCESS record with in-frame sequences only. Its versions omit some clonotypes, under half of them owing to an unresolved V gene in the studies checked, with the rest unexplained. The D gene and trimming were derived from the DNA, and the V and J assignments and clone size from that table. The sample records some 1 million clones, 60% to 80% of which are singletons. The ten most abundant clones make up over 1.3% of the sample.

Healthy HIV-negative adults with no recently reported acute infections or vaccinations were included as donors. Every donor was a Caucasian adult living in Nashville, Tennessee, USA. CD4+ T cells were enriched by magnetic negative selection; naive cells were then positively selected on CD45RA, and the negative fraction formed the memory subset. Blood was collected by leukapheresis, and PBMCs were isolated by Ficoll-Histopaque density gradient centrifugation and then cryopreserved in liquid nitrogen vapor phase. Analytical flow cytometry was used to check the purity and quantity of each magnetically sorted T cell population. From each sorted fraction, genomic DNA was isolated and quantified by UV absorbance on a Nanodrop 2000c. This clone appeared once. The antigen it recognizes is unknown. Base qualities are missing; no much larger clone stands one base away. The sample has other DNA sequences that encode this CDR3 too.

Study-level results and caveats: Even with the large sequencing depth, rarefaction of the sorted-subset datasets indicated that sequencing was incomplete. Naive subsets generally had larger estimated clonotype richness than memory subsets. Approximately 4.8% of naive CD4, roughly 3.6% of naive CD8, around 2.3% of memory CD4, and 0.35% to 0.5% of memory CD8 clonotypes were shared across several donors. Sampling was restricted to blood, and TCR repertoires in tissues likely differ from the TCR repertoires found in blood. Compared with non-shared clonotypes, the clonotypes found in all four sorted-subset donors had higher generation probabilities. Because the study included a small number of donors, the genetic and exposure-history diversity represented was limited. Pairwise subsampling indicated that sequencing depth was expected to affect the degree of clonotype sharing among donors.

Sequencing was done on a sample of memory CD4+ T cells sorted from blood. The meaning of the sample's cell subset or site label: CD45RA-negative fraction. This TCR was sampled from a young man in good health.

The nucleotide sequence reads TGCGCCAGCAGCCCCGGGACAGGGAATGGCTACACCTTC. Translated, it gives CASSPGTGNGYTF. The sequence links TRBV5-1 to TRBJ1-2; 9 bases in the middle match TRBD1. CDR1 SGHRS and CDR2 YFSETQ were looked up in the germline V gene. From cysteine to phenylalanine, the CDR3 is 13 amino acids long. Here the CDR3 DNA is all that survives: 39 bases in frame from base 1. Trimming takes 4 bases off V and 6 bases off J; junction bases not matched to a gene: 4.